Below are 21 T cell receptor beta chains sequenced from a single sample in a study of T cell repertoires in breast cancer. A second nested PCR with blocking oligonucleotides suppressed unpaired genes. TCRdb itself ran the emulsion pairing reads through MiXCR, one entry per CDR3 protein. The table shows over a hundred distinct CDR3 sequences, with about 31% occurring only once. Primers covering all TCR V genes were used in emulsion RT-PCR on CD8+ T cells. Sequenced: CD8+ T cells. These TCRs come from a pool of human donors with breast cancer or a healthy control (not recorded which).

This clonotype was recorded many times. CDR3 nucleotide sequence: TGTGCCAGCAGCCCAGGACAGCAAGAGACCCAGTACTTC. Translating it yields CASSPGQQETQYF. The V and J genes are TRBV7-2 and TRBJ2-5; TRBD1 is a possible D gene (6 bases). Germline V gene sequence: CDR1 SGHTA, CDR2 FQGNSA. This CDR3 region has 13 residues. V lost 5 bases to trimming and J lost 2 bases, with 9 bases between them.

As for this clonotype: A much larger clone sits a single nucleotide away, making a read error possible. The genes are TRBV7-6 and TRBJ2-1; D might be TRBD2 (6 bases). Trimming took 8 bases from V and 9 from J, leaving 20 bases between them. Germline values: CDR1 SGHVS, CDR2 FNYEAQ. This CDR3 comprises 14 residues. The CDR3 loop is CASCSEGQLGEQFF. For the CDR3, the DNA is TGTGCCAGCTGCTCGGAGGGCCAGCTTGGTGAGCAGTTCTTC.

CDR3 coding DNA: TGTGCCAGCACCTCAGGCGAGACCTACAATGAGCAGTTCTTC. It codes for CASTSGETYNEQFF. The J gene is TRBJ2-1, the V gene TRBV27; no firm D call. This CDR3 comprises 14 residues. V was pared by 7 bases and J by 2 bases, with 12 bases between. CDR1 and CDR2 (germline): MNHEY, SMNVEV (reference sequence).

This clonotype is large (0.1 to 1%). The CDR3 sequence is CASSPGLAPREQYF. The CDR3 DNA sequence: TGTGCCAGCAGCCCGGGACTAGCCCCCAGGGAGCAGTACTTC. This chain links TRBV5-3 with TRBJ2-7, with 9 bases aligning to TRBD2. TRBV5-3 is an ORF, and what it does is uncertain. The CDR3 spans 14 residues. J gave up 7 bases and V 8 bases, and 13 bases lay outside the gene matches.

This clonotype is labeled as medium-sized. The rearrangement uses TRBV7-3 and TRBJ2-4; 11 nucleotides agree with TRBD1. Germline lookup yields CDR1 SGHTA and CDR2 FQGTGA. J was trimmed by 7 bases and V by 2 bases; bases with no gene match: 1. The CDR3 totals 14 residues. The CDR3 DNA reads as TGTGCCAGCAGCTTAGGACAGGGGGCGAACATTCAGTACTTC. The encoded protein is CASSLGQGANIQYF.

This clonotype is labeled as hyperexpanded (1% or more). The rearrangement joins TRBV9 to TRBJ2-3; D tentatively reads TRBD1 or TRBD2 (6 bases each). Germline V CDR1 and CDR2: SGDLS, YYNGEE. CDR3 size: 19 residues. Trimming shortened V by 1 base and J by 0 bases, and 21 bases separated the two germline ends. CDR3 nucleotide sequence: TGTGCCAGCAGCGTAAGCTTGAGGGGGGCTGAACCTAGCACAGATACGCAGTATTTT. It encodes CASSVSLRGAEPSTDTQYF.

Points on this clonotype: Because it lacks the conserved phenylalanine or tryptophan at the end, this CDR3 is likely a read error. CDR3 sequence: CASSALTANEKLFL. CDR3 in DNA: TGCGCCAGCAGCGCCCTGACGGCTAATGAAAAACTGTTTTTA. The chain joins TRBV7-6 to TRBJ1-4; D unclear. Germline V gene sequence: CDR1 SGHVS, CDR2 FNYEAQ. The CDR3 sequence is 14 residues long.

This clonotype counts as medium-sized. The rearrangement joins TRBV7-3 to TRBJ1-2; 7 bases map to TRBD1. J was trimmed by 7 bases and V by 4 bases; bases with no gene match: 6. The germline gives CDR1 SGHTA, CDR2 FQGTGA. The CDR3 has 13 residues. The CDR3 DNA reads TGTGCCAGCAGCTCGGGGACAGAGACTGGCTACACCTTC. Translating gives CASSSGTETGYTF. The full variable domain, its missing parts supplied by reference TRBV7-3 and TRBJ1-2, is GAGVSQTPSNKVTEKGKYVELRCDPISGHTALYWYRQSLGQGPEFLIYFQGTGAADDSGLPNDRFFAVRPEGSVSTLKIQRTERGDSAVYLCASSSGTETGYTFGSGTRLTVV.

This clonotype has at least ten counts. The chain links TRBV7-2 to TRBJ2-1, with 8 nucleotides matching TRBD2. With 1 base clipped from V and 6 bases from J, the junction kept 8 bases outside the gene matches. CDR1 and CDR2 (germline): SGHTA, FQGNSA. The CDR3 contains 16 residues. The DNA for the CDR3 is TGTGCCAGCAGCTTAGACGCAGCGGGGGAATTCAATGAGCAGTTCTTC. As protein: CASSLDAAGEFNEQFF.

This clonotype was picked up a small number of times. The V and J genes are TRBV10-1 and TRBJ1-4; D is possibly TRBD1 (5 bases). Deletions cut 4 bases from V and 12 bases from J, with 12 bases between. The germline gives CDR1 WNHNN, CDR2 SYGVQD (reference sequence). This CDR3 has 12 amino acids. The CDR3 reads CASSADSTELFF. The CDR3, as DNA: TGCGCCAGCAGTGCAGACAGTACTGAACTGTTTTTT.

This clonotype was seen repeatedly, ten times or more. One end of the junction fails to match germline, which may point to a read error. V and J are TRBV7-3 and TRBJ2-2; D unresolved. Germline loops: CDR1 SGHTA, CDR2 FQGTGA. CDR3 length equals 14 residues. CDR3 loop: CASSLNELTGELFF. CDR3 DNA: TGTGCTAGCAGCTTAAACGAGCTCACCGGGGAGCTGTTTTTT.

This clonotype is judged medium-sized. The chain couples TRBV7-6 to TRBJ1-4; D not certain. The CDR3 has 14 amino acids. Trimming cost V 5 bases and J 3 bases, with 10 bases left between them. Germline assignment: CDR1 SGHVS and CDR2 FNYEAQ. The CDR3 nucleotides read TGTGCCAGCAGCGCCCTGACGGCTAATGAAAAACTGTTTTTT. Amino acid sequence: CASSALTANEKLFF.

This clonotype ranks as medium-sized. The chain uses TRBV7-9 and TRBJ1-5; TRBD1 matches at 9 bases. Germline CDR1 SEHNR, CDR2 FQNEAQ (reference sequence). The CDR3 sequence is 17 residues long. Unmatched junction bases numbered 11, after V lost 5 bases and J lost 3 bases. CDR3 sequence (DNA): TGTGCCAGCAGCGACCACCGGGACAGGGATCCCAATCAGCCCCAGCATTTT. It translates to CASSDHRDRDPNQPQHF.

This clonotype was seen a few times. This may be a read error: a much more frequent sequence differs by one nucleotide. Since no conserved phenylalanine or tryptophan closes the CDR3, a read error is the likely cause. V gene TRBV7-9 combines with J gene TRBJ1-5, with TRBD1 matching over 9 bases. V shed 5 bases, J shed 3 bases, and the junction held 11 bases outside the gene matches. CDR1 and CDR2 (germline): SEHNR, FQNEAQ (reference sequence). The CDR3 has 17 amino acids. CDR3 amino acids: CASSDHRDRDPNQPQHS. CDR3 sequence (DNA): TGTGCCAGCAGCGACCACCGGGACAGGGATCCCAATCAGCCCCAGCATTCT.

This clonotype is judged medium-sized. A much larger clone is a single base away; this may be a read error. The V and J genes are TRBV7-9 and TRBJ2-1; 8 bases agree with TRBD2. Germline V gives CDR1 SEHNR, CDR2 FQNEAQ (reference sequence). J was trimmed by 9 bases and V by 6 bases; bases with no gene match: 7. The CDR3 extends over 13 amino acids. The CDR3 DNA follows: TGTGCCAGCAGTGTTCGGGGGGGCACTGAGCAGTTCTTC. The encoded protein is CASSVRGGTEQFF.

This chain connects TRBV7-2 to TRBJ2-3; D ambiguous. CDR3 length: 10 amino acids. Germline CDR1 reads SGHTA; CDR2 reads FQGNSA. Deletions cut 5 bases from V and 5 bases from J, with 2 bases between. CDR3 DNA: TGTGCCAGCAGCCTAGATACGCAGTATTTT. Translating it yields CASSLDTQYF.

This clonotype is classed as large. The chain couples TRBV10-1 to TRBJ1-4; weak D call: TRBD1 (6 bases). Germline CDR1 WNHNN, CDR2 SYGVQD (reference sequence). This CDR3 contains 12 residues. Trimming stripped 4 bases from V and 12 bases from J, with 12 bases between. CDR3: CASSADRSELFF. CDR3 nucleotide sequence: TGCGCCAGCAGTGCAGACAGGTCTGAACTGTTTTTT.

This clonotype was seen ten or more times. CDR3 amino acids: CASSTPQGSGSLAKNIQYF. In nucleotides, the CDR3 is TGTGCCAGCAGCACTCCTCAGGGTAGCGGGTCCCTAGCCAAAAACATTCAGTACTTC. The rearrangement uses TRBV7-2 and TRBJ2-4; 7 positions agree with TRBD2. From germline, CDR1 is SGHTA and CDR2 FQGNSA. The CDR3 contains 19 residues. The V gene end was trimmed by 5 bases and the J gene end by 0 bases; junction bases not matched to a gene: 16.

This clonotype was counted at least ten times. The rearrangement joins TRBV7-3 to TRBJ2-3, with D possibly being TRBD2 (6 bases). V was trimmed by 6 bases and J by 2 bases, leaving 12 bases between them. The CDR3 is 14 residues long. Per the germline V gene, CDR1 is SGHTA and CDR2 is FQGTGA. This CDR3 is CASRRDFNTDTQYF. Written as DNA, the CDR3 is TGTGCCAGCAGACGGGACTTTAACACAGATACGCAGTATTTT.

Of note for this clonotype: At one end the junction does not follow the germline gene, possibly because of a read error. The chain has TRBV7-3 and TRBJ1-6; D gene ambiguous. The CDR3 totals 15 residues. The germline CDR1 and CDR2 sequences are SGHTA and FQGTGA. In DNA form, the CDR3 reads TGCGCCATCAGCTTAGCTGAAGGAGGAAATTCACCCCTCCACTTT. As protein: CAISLAEGGNSPLHF.

Turning to this clonotype: One end of the junction varies from germline; a read error may be responsible. The chain combines TRBV7-2 with TRBJ2-3; D is unclear. This CDR3 is 11 amino acids long. Germline CDR1 SGHTA, CDR2 FQGNSA. CDR3: CASSLPDPQSF. The CDR3 coding sequence is TGTGCCAGCAGCCTCCCAGATCCGCAGTCTTTT.